A selection of T cell receptor beta chains follows, all from one sample in a study of CXCR3-negative and CXCR3-positive naive CD8 T cells. TCRdb re-called the 5' RACE reads; every CDR3 protein appears as one record, without DNA. The data show around 5,900 distinct CDR3 sequences, and the top ten clones hold around 1.3%. The sample taken for sequencing was naive CXCR3- CD8+ T cells from blood. Receptors were obtained from a human donor in good health. Some clones in this sample may be carry-over from other donors' samples. Each CDR3 is given with its conserved first and last residue. Some rows have no size entry. The others give once, few or many, or a class for an expanded clone.

medium-sized	TRBJ1-5	TRBV29-1	CSVGAGGNQPQHF
medium-sized	TRBJ2-3	TRBV7-2	CASSLISGGSDTQYF
medium-sized	TRBJ2-3	TRBV27	CASRKLGTDTQYF
.	TRBJ2-7	TRBV6-5	CASSSTGHQFYEQYF
.	TRBJ2-7	TRBV5-1	CASSFVLAAKREQYF
.	TRBJ2-3	TRBV5-1	CASSFQSTDTQYF
medium-sized	TRBJ2-2	TRBV6-2/TRBV6-3	CAAWGSGTSDTGELFF
.	TRBJ2-5	TRBV9	CASSPGDFDFMAQYF
medium-sized	TRBJ1-1	TRBV20-1	CSATRVSGTEAFF
.	TRBJ2-7	TRBV2	CASTQTYEQYF
.	TRBJ2-7	TRBV29-1	CNSPFLKTATGKLSYEQYF
medium-sized	TRBJ2-1	TRBV2	CASTVRGGYRTGGPYNEQFF
.	TRBJ2-1	TRBV13	CASSPYLNYNEQFF
.	TRBJ2-7	TRBV20-1	CSAIRTSGVSEQYF
medium-sized	TRBJ1-2	TRBV4-1	CASSRRDGGYGYTF
.	TRBJ2-7	TRBV29-1	CSVEDRAYEQYF
medium-sized	TRBJ2-7	TRBV7-9	CASSYQADRAYEQYF
medium-sized	TRBJ2-1	TRBV20-1	CSARDRDRVENEQFF
.	TRBJ2-1	TRBV6-2/TRBV6-3	CASSSNKYNEQFF
medium-sized	TRBJ1-1	TRBV29-1	CSVEDRRGSYTEAFF
medium-sized	TRBJ2-2	TRBV14	CASSQTLTGELFF